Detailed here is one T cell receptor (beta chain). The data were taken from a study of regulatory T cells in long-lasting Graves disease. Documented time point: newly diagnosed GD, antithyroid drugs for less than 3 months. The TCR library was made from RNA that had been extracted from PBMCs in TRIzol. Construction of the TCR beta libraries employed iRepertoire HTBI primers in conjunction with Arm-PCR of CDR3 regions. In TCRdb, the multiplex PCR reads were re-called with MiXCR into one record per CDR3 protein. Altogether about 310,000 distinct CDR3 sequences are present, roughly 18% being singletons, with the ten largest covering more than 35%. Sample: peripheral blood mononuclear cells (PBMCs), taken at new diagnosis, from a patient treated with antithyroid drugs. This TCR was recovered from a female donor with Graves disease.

This chain's CDR3 is CASPGGVTDTQYF. DNA for the CDR3: TGTGCCAGCCCAGGGGGCGTCACAGATACGCAGTATTTT. The chain links TRBV5-5 to TRBJ2-3; 8 bases map to TRBD1. The V gene end was trimmed by 7 bases and the J gene end by 2 bases; junction bases not matched to a gene: 3. Germline V gene data show CDR1 as SGHKS and CDR2 as YYEKEE (reference sequence). The CDR3 is 13 residues long.